This record looks at one T cell receptor (beta chain) sequence and its context. Its antigen is as yet unknown. A read error is possible here, since a much larger clone lies one base away. The data derive from a study of regulatory T cells in long-lasting Graves disease. CDR3 length: 17 amino acids. Germline loops: CDR1 MNHEY, CDR2 SMNVEV (reference sequence). V was clipped by 5 bases and J by 3 bases; unmatched bases: 12. As for time point: newly diagnosed GD, antithyroid drugs for less than 3 months. Preparation of the TCR library used RNA extracted from PBMCs. General study points: Newly diagnosed patients shared 850 to 1,000 public clonotypes; persistent patients shared about 2,500. Investigators studied peripheral blood only, not thyroid tissue.

Both iRepertoire HTBI primers and Arm-PCR of CDR3 regions were used to build the TCR beta libraries. TCRdb reprocessed the multiplex PCR reads with MiXCR, giving one entry per CDR3 protein. The sample records hundreds of thousands of distinct CDR3 sequences, around 17% being singletons. This sample also belongs to another study, concerning T cells in Graves' hyperthyroidism and ophthalmopathy. That report adds: First-round RT-PCR targeting the TCR CDR3 was performed with the HTBI primer set.

The chain couples TRBV27 to TRBJ2-7; 11 positions match TRBD1. The sample here was peripheral blood mononuclear cells (PBMCs), taken at new diagnosis, from a patient treated with antithyroid drugs. The receptor comes from a woman under 40 with Graves disease. For the CDR3, the DNA is TGTGCCAGCAGTCCTGGACAGGGGGCCCCCCGAAGCTACGAGCAGTACTTC. Amino acids: CASSPGQGAPRSYEQYF.